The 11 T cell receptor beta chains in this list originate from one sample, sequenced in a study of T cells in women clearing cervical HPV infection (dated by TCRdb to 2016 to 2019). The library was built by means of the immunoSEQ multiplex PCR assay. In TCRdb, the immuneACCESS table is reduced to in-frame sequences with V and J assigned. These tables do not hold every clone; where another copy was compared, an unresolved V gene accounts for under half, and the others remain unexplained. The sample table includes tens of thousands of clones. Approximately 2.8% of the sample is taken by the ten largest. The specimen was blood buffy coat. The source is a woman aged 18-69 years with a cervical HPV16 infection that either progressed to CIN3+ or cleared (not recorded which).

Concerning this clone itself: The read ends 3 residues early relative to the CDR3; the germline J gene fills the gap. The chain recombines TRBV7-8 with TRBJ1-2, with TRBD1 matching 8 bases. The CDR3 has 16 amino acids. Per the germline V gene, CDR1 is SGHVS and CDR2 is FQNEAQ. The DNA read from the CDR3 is TGTGCCAGCAGCCCCACCGCTATGACAGGGGAGCCCGGC. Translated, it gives CASSPTAMTGEPG. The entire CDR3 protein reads CASSPTAMTGEPGYTF. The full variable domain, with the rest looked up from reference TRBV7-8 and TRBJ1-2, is GAGVSQSPRYKVAKRGQDVALRCDPISGHVSLFWYQQALGQGPEFLTYFQNEAQLDKSGLPSDRFFAERPEGSVSTLKIQRTQQEDSAVYLCASSPTAMTGEPGYTFGSGTRLTVV.

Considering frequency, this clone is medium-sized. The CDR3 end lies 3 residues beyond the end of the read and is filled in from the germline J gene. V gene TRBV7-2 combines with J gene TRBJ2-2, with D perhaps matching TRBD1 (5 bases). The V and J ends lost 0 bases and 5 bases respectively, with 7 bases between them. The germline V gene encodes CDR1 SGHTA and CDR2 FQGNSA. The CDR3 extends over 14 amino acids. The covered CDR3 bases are TGTGCCAGCAGCTTAGCCCAGGGAACCGGGGAG. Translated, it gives CASSLAQGTGE. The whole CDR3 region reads CASSLAQGTGELFF.

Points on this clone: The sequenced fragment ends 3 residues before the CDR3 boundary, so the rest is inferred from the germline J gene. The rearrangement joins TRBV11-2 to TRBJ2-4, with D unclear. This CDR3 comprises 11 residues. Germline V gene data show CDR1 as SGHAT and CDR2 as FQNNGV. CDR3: CASSPSYGQYF. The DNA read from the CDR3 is TGTGCCAGCAGCCCGAGCTATGGT.

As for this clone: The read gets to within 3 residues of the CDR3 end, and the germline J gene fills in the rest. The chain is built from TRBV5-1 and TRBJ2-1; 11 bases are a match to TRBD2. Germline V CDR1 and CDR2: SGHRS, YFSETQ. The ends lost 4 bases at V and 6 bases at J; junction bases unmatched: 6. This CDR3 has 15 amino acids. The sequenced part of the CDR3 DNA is TGCGCCAGCAGCGCGGGACTAGCGGCAATCAATGAG. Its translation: CASSAGLAAINE. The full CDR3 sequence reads CASSAGLAAINEQFF. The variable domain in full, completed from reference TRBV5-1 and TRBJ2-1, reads KAGVTQTPRYLIKTRGQQVTLSCSPISGHRSVSWYQQTPGQGLQFLFEYFSETQRNKGNFPGRFSGRQFSNSRSEMNVSTLELGDSALYLCASSAGLAAINEQFFGPGTRLTVL.

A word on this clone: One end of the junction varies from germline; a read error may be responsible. The part of the CDR3 DNA that was read is TGTGCCAGCAGTGAGCAACTAGCGGGGGGGCCATCCTCCGAG. Translation gives CASSEQLAGGPSSE. The full-length CDR3 reads as CASSEQLAGGPSSEQYF. The J gene is TRBJ2-7, the V gene TRBV2; TRBD2 matches at 13 bases. The sequenced fragment ends 3 residues before the CDR3 boundary, so the rest is inferred from the germline J gene. This CDR3 region has 17 residues. The germline gives CDR1 SNHLY, CDR2 FYNNEI.

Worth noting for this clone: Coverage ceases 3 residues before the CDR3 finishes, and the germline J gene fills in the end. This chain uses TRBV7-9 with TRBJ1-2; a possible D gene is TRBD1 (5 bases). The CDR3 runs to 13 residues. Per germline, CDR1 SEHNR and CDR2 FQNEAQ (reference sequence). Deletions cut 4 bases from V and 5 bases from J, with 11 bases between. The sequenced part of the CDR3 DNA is TGTGCCAGCAGCTCAGGGCCCGGTTATGGC. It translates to CASSSGPGYG. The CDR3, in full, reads CASSSGPGYGYTF.

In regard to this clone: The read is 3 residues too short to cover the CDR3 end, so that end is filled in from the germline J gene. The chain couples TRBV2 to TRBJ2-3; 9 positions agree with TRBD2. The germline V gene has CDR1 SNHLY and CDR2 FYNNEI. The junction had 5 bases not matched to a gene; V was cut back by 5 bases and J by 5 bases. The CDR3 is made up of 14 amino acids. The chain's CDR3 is CASSNPRGGDTQYF. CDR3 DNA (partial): TGTGCCAGCAGTAACCCGCGGGGGGGAGATACG.

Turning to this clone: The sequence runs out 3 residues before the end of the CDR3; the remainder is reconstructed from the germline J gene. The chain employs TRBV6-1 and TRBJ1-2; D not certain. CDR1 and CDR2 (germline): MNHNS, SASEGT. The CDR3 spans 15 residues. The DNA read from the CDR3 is TGTGCCAGCAGTGAGGGCAGACGAAGCTCCTACGAC. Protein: CASSEGRRSSYD. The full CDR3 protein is CASSEGRRSSYDYTF.

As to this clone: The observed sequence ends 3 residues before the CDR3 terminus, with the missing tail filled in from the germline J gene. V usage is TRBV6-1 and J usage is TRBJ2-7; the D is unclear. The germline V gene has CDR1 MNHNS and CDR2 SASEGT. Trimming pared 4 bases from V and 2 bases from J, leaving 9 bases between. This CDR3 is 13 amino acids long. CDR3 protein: CASSALQAYEQYF. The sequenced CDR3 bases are TGTGCCAGCAGTGCACTGCAAGCCTACGAG.

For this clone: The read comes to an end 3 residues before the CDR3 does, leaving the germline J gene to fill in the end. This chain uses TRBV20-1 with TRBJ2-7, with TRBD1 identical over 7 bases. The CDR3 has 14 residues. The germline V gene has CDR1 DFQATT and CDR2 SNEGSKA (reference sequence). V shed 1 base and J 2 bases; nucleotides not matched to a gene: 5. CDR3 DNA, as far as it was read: TGCAGTGCTAGAGTGACAGGGACAACCTACGAG. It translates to CSARVTGTTYE. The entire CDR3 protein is CSARVTGTTYEQYF.

The DNA read from the CDR3 is TGTGCCAGTAGTACAACCGGGACAGGTTTCCCCCTCGGT. Protein sequence: CASSTTGTGFPLG. The complete CDR3 reads CASSTTGTGFPLGQYF. The chain combines TRBV19 with TRBJ2-4; 8 positions match TRBD1. The read falls 3 residues short of the CDR3 end, and the missing part is taken from the germline J gene. The CDR3 has 16 residues. The germline gives CDR1 LNHDA, CDR2 SQIVND (reference sequence).